This T cell receptor beta chain was observed in a study of blood T cell repertoires in COVID-19. Study details: Italy, Spain and the United States were the sources of the convalescent and acute COVID-19 samples.

Profiling relied on immunoSEQ multiplex PCR, and the TCRdb table lists in-frame clones only, not all of them. Of approximately 330,000 clones in the sample, approximately 88% were seen once. This CDR3 comprises 14 residues. In germline, CDR1 is KGHSH, CDR2 LQKENI. The V and J ends lost 3 bases and 5 bases respectively, with 13 bases between them. The Seattle patients joined while their infection was active and were tracked longitudinally afterward. The receptor comes from a man under 40 with COVID-19, enrolled during active disease. The chain carries TRBV18 and TRBJ2-5; D is unresolved. The sample was peripheral blood. CDR3 sequence reads: CASSPADLMETQYF. The CDR3 DNA follows: TGTGCCAGCTCACCGGCCGACTTAATGGAGACCCAGTACTTC.